This T cell receptor (beta chain) was retrieved from a study of memory CD4+ T cells and cytomegalovirus serostatus. Single viable CD3+CD4+CD8-CD45RO+ cells were sorted as the memory CD4+ T cells. Per germline, CDR1 SGHNT and CDR2 YYREEE (reference sequence). The CDR3 is 18 residues long. Trimming took 0 bases from V and 5 from J; bases not matched to a gene: 12. The protocol was immunoSEQ multiplex PCR, while the TCRdb copy is restricted to in-frame clones and leaves out a portion. The sample shows about 42,000 clones, more than 60% of them seen only once. This clone was seen a few times. Sequencing used memory CD4+ T cells from blood. V and J are TRBV5-4 and TRBJ2-2; 8 bases are shared with TRBD1. The sequence came from an adult in good health and CMV-seronegative. The CDR3 here is CASSLGAGGASGTGELFF. The CDR3 region has the DNA TGTGCCAGCAGCTTGGGGGCAGGGGGCGCATCGGGGACCGGGGAGCTGTTTTTT.